This TCR beta chain stems from a study of shared T cell receptors in the human thymus. Produced via immunoSEQ multiplex PCR; TCRdb's table is partial and in-frame only. The table shows roughly 560,000 clones, with 70% to 80% occurring only once. The same sample was also used in a study of human thymus T cells. That source reports: Repertoires from thymus and blood appeared to show biased V and J gene usage.

The receptor comes from a boy under two years old with a congenital heart defect. The source material was thymocytes.

The CDR3 DNA reads as TGTGCCAGCAGTGGATTACAGGGTGAGAGCAATCAGCCCCAGCATTTT. This encodes CASSGLQGESNQPQHF. The genes are TRBV2 and TRBJ1-5; tentatively, D is TRBD1 (6 bases). The CDR3 has 16 residues. The V gene lost 4 bases and the J gene lost 1 base, with 14 bases spanning the gap. CDR1 SNHLY and CDR2 FYNNEI come from the germline V gene.